Listed here are 18 T cell receptor beta chains from one sample, sequenced in a study of blood T cell repertoires in COVID-19. Generated by immunoSEQ multiplex PCR, the TCRdb table keeps only in-frame clones and is missing some. The data contain around 59,000 clones, 75% to 85% of them seen just once; the ten biggest clones take up 7.2%. Sequenced: peripheral blood. Receptor source: a man aged 55-75 years with acute or convalescent COVID-19.

The rearrangement links TRBV29-1 to TRBJ1-1, with D perhaps matching TRBD1 (5 bases). Germline V lookup: CDR1 SQVTM, CDR2 ANQGSEA. The CDR3 spans 10 residues. V was trimmed by 6 bases and J by 7 bases, leaving 9 bases between them. CDR3: CSVPGGEAFF. The CDR3 region has the DNA TGCAGCGTCCCCGGGGGTGAAGCTTTCTTT.

This chain joins TRBV7-8 and TRBJ1-2; the D gene is possibly TRBD1 (5 bases). CDR3 length: 15 amino acids. Germline loops: CDR1 SGHVS, CDR2 FQNEAQ. Trimming took 5 bases from V and 0 from J, leaving 13 bases between them. CDR3 nucleotide sequence: TGTGCCAGCAGCCACCGCAGGGAACCTAACTATGGCTACACCTTC. It encodes CASSHRREPNYGYTF.

The genes are TRBV6-6 and TRBJ2-1; 13 nucleotides line up with TRBD2. The CDR3 length is 19 residues. Germline CDR1 reads MNHNY; CDR2 reads SVGAGI (reference sequence). After removal of 6 bases from V and 9 bases from J, the junction contained 20 bases not matched to a gene. The CDR3 region is CASSSGTGDVGLAGVEQFF. For the CDR3, the DNA is TGTGCCAGCAGCTCTGGGACAGGGGATGTCGGACTAGCGGGGGTTGAGCAGTTCTTC.

The chain couples TRBV6-2 or TRBV6-3 to TRBJ1-5; 8 bases agree with TRBD1. The CDR3 consists of 16 residues. V trimming: 5 bases; J trimming: 7 bases; junction bases outside the gene matches: 13. CDR1 is MNHEY, CDR2 SVGEGT, per germline. The CDR3 coding sequence is TGTGCCAGCAGTCGACGACAGGGGAAAGCTGGGCAGCCCCAGCATTTT. Translation: CASSRRQGKAGQPQHF.

The CDR3 sequence is CASSPTSGDTDTQYF. The DNA for the CDR3 is TGTGCCAGCAGCCCGACTAGCGGGGATACAGATACGCAGTATTTT. The chain recombines TRBV11-3 with TRBJ2-3, with 11 bases aligning to TRBD2. The CDR3 is made up of 15 amino acids. Unmatched junction bases numbered 4, after V lost 5 bases and J lost 3 bases. Germline lookup yields CDR1 SGHNT and CDR2 YENEEA.

V and J are TRBV6-2 or TRBV6-3 and TRBJ2-5; TRBD1 is a possible D gene (6 bases). The CDR3 length is 14 residues. Germline V gives CDR1 MNHEY, CDR2 SVGEGT. The V gene lost 3 bases and the J gene lost 4 bases, with 12 bases spanning the gap. The CDR3 DNA sequence: TGTGCCAGCAGTTATTCTGGGGGCGGAGAGACCCAGTACTTC. Its translation: CASSYSGGGETQYF.

The CDR3 bases are TGCAGCGTTGAGGGGGGACAGGGATCTTCGGAAAAACTGTTTTTT. Protein: CSVEGGQGSSEKLFF. The chain has TRBV29-1 and TRBJ1-4; TRBD1 matches 9 bases. The junction had 10 bases not matched to a gene; V was cut back by 3 bases and J by 8 bases. Germline-derived CDR1 and CDR2 are SQVTM and ANQGSEA. This CDR3 is 15 amino acids long.

The rearrangement joins TRBV5-1 to TRBJ2-3; D possibly corresponds to TRBD1 (6 bases). Trimming removed 3 bases from V and 4 bases from J, with 12 bases in between. The V gene's germline CDR1 is SGHRS and CDR2 YFSETQ. The CDR3 contains 14 residues. This CDR3 is CASSWDTSSDTQYF. As DNA, the CDR3 is TGCGCCAGCAGCTGGGACACGTCCTCAGATACGCAGTATTTT.

This clone showed up just once. J is TRBJ2-2 and V is TRBV18; 7 bases agree with TRBD1. Germline trimming cut 5 bases from V and 1 base from J; bases unmatched to any gene: 10. The length of the CDR3 is 17 residues. CDR1 and CDR2 from the germline V gene are KGHSH and LQKENI. The CDR3 here is CASSRDRALQNTGELFF. CDR3 sequence (DNA): TGTGCCAGCTCAAGGGACAGAGCACTTCAGAACACCGGGGAGCTGTTTTTT. The variable domain in full, with the rest retrieved from reference TRBV18 and TRBJ2-2, is NAGVMQNPRHLVRRRGQEARLRCSPMKGHSHVYWYRQLPEEGLKFMVYLQKENIIDESGMPKERFSAEFPKEGPSILRIQQVVRGDSAAYFCASSRDRALQNTGELFFGEGSRLTVL.

The chain joins TRBV19 to TRBJ1-1; D call uncertain. Trimming took off 7 bases at V and 1 base at J, with 7 bases between the two ends. The CDR3 has 12 amino acids. Germline V gives CDR1 LNHDA, CDR2 SQIVND (reference sequence). In DNA form, the CDR3 reads TGTGCCAGTATGGGGAGGAACACTGAAGCTTTCTTT. It translates to CASMGRNTEAFF.

In DNA, the CDR3 is TGTGCCAGCAGGGCCCAGGGGGCGGAAACAGATACGCAGTATTTT. This encodes CASRAQGAETDTQYF. The chain uses TRBV6-5 and TRBJ2-3; 8 positions match TRBD1. CDR1 and CDR2 (germline): MNHEY, SVGAGI. The CDR3 runs 15 residues. V gave up 6 bases and J gave up 3 bases; unmatched junction bases: 8.

The chain uses TRBV9 and TRBJ2-3, with 10 bases lining up with TRBD2. CDR3 size: 15 residues. Germline lookup yields CDR1 SGDLS and CDR2 YYNGEE. V shed 3 bases and J 2 bases; nucleotides not matched to a gene: 3. This chain's CDR3 is CASSGSGGNTDTQYF. As DNA, the CDR3 is TGTGCCAGCAGCGGTAGCGGGGGGAACACAGATACGCAGTATTTT.

This sequence joins TRBV2 and TRBJ2-7; 7 positions match TRBD1. The CDR3 consists of 13 residues. The germline V gene encodes CDR1 SNHLY and CDR2 FYNNEI. The V segment lost 7 bases and the J segment 1 base; nucleotides outside the gene matches: 4. CDR3 sequence reads: CASNHRGSYEQYF. The CDR3 nucleotides are TGTGCCAGCAATCACAGGGGTTCCTACGAGCAGTACTTC. Full variable domain (outside the CDR3, taken from reference TRBV2 and TRBJ2-7): EPEVTQTPSHQVTQMGQEVILRCVPISNHLYFYWYRQILGQKVEFLVSFYNNEISEKSEIFDDQFSVERPDGSNFTLKIRSTKLEDSAMYFCASNHRGSYEQYFGPGTRLTVT.

This clone was seen a handful of times. The chain joins TRBV28 to TRBJ2-7; 11 bases fit TRBD2. CDR3 length equals 15 residues. Looked up from germline, CDR1 is MDHEN and CDR2 is SYDVKM. The V gene end was trimmed by 6 bases and the J gene end by 7 bases; junction bases not matched to a gene: 11. CDR3 bases: TGTGCCAGCAGCTATCGTAGCGGGGGGGCCTGGGAGCAGTACTTC. It yields the protein CASSYRSGGAWEQYF.

The chain is built from TRBV7-8 and TRBJ1-1, with 9 bases that match TRBD1. Germline loops: CDR1 SGHVS, CDR2 FQNEAQ. With 2 bases clipped from V and 2 bases from J, the junction kept 3 bases outside the gene matches. The CDR3 contains 15 residues. CDR3 residues: CASSLKTGGNTEAFF. CDR3 in DNA: TGTGCCAGCAGCTTAAAGACAGGGGGAAACACTGAAGCTTTCTTT.

This chain uses TRBV7-3 with TRBJ1-2; 9 positions match TRBD1. The germline gives CDR1 SGHTA, CDR2 FQGTGA. The CDR3 covers 13 residues. After removal of 2 bases from V and 8 bases from J, the junction contained 3 bases not matched to a gene. The CDR3 is CASSLGTGYGYTF. Here the CDR3 DNA reads TGTGCCAGCAGCTTAGGGACAGGGTACGGCTACACCTTC.

This clone was picked up a small number of times. The chain combines TRBV7-2 with TRBJ1-2; perhaps TRBD1 as D (6 bases). Trimming shortened V by 1 base and J by 2 bases, and 11 bases separated the two germline ends. Germline loops: CDR1 SGHTA, CDR2 FQGNSA. The CDR3 length is 15 residues. The CDR3: CASSLVPGQNYGYTF. DNA of the CDR3: TGTGCCAGCAGCTTAGTTCCAGGACAGAACTATGGCTACACCTTC.

The rearrangement links TRBV19 to TRBJ1-1; D perhaps matches TRBD1 (6 bases). The V and J ends lost 2 bases and 4 bases respectively, with 17 bases between them. The V gene's germline CDR1 is LNHDA and CDR2 SQIVND (reference sequence). This CDR3 is 16 amino acids long. CDR3 DNA: TGTGCCAGTAGTATAAGAGGGGGGGCGCGGGGCACTGAAGCTTTCTTT. Translation gives CASSIRGGARGTEAFF.